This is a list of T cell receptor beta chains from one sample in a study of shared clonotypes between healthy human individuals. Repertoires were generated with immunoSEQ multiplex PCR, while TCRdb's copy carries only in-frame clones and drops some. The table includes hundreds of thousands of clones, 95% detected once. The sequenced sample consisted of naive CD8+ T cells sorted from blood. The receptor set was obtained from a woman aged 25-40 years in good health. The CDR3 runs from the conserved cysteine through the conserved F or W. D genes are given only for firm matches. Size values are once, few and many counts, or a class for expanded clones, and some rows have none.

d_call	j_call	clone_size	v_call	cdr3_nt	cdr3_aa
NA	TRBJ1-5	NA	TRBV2	TGTGCCAGCAGTGATAGGACAGATAGCAATCAGCCCCAGCATTTT	CASSDRTDSNQPQHF
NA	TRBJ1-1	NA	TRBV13	TGTGCCAGCAGCTTCCCCTCGGGGGAGCCTGAAGCTTTCTTT	CASSFPSGEPEAFF
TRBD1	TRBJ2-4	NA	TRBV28	TGTGCCAGCAGTTTTGGTCGGACAGGGAGGGCCAAAAACATTCAGTACTTC	CASSFGRTGRAKNIQYF
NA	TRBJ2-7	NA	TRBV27	TGTGCCAGCAGTCAGGGGGGAACCTACGAGCAGTACTTC	CASSQGGTYEQYF
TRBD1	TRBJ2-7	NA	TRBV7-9	TGTGCCAGCAGTTACGGACAGGGCTGGCAAAAGACCTACGAGCAGTACTTC	CASSYGQGWQKTYEQYF
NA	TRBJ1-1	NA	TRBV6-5	TGTGCCAGCAGTTGGACAGCGGCGACTGAAGCTTTCTTT	CASSWTAATEAFF
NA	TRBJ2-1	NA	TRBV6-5	TGTGCCAGCAGTTACATGGGCCTCAACAATGAGCAGTTCTTC	CASSYMGLNNEQFF
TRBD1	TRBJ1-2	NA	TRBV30	TGTGCCTGGAGTGTACAGGGGTCGGGCTACACCTTC	CAWSVQGSGYTF
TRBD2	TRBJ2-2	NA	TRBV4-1	TGCGCCAGCAGCCAAGAGGAAACTAGCGGGTCTGGGGAGCTGTTTTTT	CASSQEETSGSGELFF
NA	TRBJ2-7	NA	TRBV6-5	TGTGCCAGCAGTCCTACCGGGACACTGACCTACGAGCAGTACTTC	CASSPTGTLTYEQYF
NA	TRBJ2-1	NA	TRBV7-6	TGTGCCACCGCGCCGGGCTCCTACAATGAGCAGTTCTTC	CATAPGSYNEQFF
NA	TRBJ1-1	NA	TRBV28	TGTGCCAGCAGTTTTAGGGGCACTGAAGCTTTCTTT	CASSFRGTEAFF
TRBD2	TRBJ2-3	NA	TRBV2	TGTGCCAGACCCGGGACTAGCGGAACAGATACGCAGTATTTT	CARPGTSGTDTQYF
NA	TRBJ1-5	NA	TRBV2	TGTGCCAGCAGTGAAATAGGGTATGATGGCAATCAGCCCCAGCATTTT	CASSEIGYDGNQPQHF
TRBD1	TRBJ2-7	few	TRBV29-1	TGCAGCGTTGAAAGCAGGGACAGACCTTACGAGCAGTACTTC	CSVESRDRPYEQYF
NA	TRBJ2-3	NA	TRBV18	TGTGCCAGCTCACCACCTTCGATGACAGATACGCAGTATTTT	CASSPPSMTDTQYF
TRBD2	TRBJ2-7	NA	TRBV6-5	TGTGCCAGCAGTTACTCTACCCTAGCGGGAGTCTACGAGCAGTACTTC	CASSYSTLAGVYEQYF
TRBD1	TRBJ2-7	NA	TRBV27	TGTGCCAGCAGTTCTCGACAGGGCTGGTACGAGCAGTACTTC	CASSSRQGWYEQYF
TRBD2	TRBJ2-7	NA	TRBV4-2	TGTGCCAGCAGCCGAACGACTAGCGGGAGGGTTTACTCCGAGCAGTACTTC	CASSRTTSGRVYSEQYF
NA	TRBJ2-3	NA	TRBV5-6	TGTGCCAGCAGCTTGGTTGGAGGGATTACAGATACGCAGTATTTT	CASSLVGGITDTQYF
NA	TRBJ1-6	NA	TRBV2	TGTGCCTGTCGACAGCCTAATAATTCACCCCTCCACTTT	CACRQPNNSPLHF
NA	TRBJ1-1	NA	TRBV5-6	TGTGCCAGCAGCCCTCTGGGGACATCGGGGGCTGAAGCTTTCTTT	CASSPLGTSGAEAFF
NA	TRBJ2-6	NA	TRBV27	TGTGCCAGCAGCCTAGCCCCGGGCTCTGGGGCCAACGTCCTGACTTTC	CASSLAPGSGANVLTF
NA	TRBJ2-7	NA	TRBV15	TGTGCCACCAGCAGGGTTGGACTCGAAGCCTCCTACGAGCAGTACTTC	CATSRVGLEASYEQYF
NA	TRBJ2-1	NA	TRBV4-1	TGCGCCAGCAGCCAGGGAGTCTCTCCTCTAGGTAATGAGCAGTTCTTC	CASSQGVSPLGNEQFF
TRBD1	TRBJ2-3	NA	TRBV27	TGTGCCAGCAGAACAGGGGCCTCATTTTCCACAGATACGCAGTATTTT	CASRTGASFSTDTQYF
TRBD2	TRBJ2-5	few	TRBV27	TGTGCCAGCAGTTTAGGGACTAGCGGGAGAGAGACCCAGTACTTC	CASSLGTSGRETQYF
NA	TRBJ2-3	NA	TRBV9	TGTGCCAGCAGCGCCCTAGGGTCTACAGATACGCAGTATTTT	CASSALGSTDTQYF
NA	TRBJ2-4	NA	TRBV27	TGTGCCAGCAGTCCAACCCCAGGGGCGGGAAACATTCAGTACTTC	CASSPTPGAGNIQYF
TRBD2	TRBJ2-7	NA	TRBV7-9	TGTGCCAGCAGCTTAAATCCTAGCGGAGACTACGAGCAGTACTTC	CASSLNPSGDYEQYF
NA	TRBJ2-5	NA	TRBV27	TGTGCCAGCAGTTTACAGCTAGGGGAGACCCAGTACTTC	CASSLQLGETQYF
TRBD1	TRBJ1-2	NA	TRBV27	TGTGCCAGCAGCCACGGACAGGGCTATGGCTACACCTTC	CASSHGQGYGYTF
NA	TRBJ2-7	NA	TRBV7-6	TGTGCCAGCAGCTTAGGGGGAGTAACAGAAACTTCCTACGAGCAGTACTTC	CASSLGGVTETSYEQYF
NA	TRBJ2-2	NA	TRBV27	TGTGCCAGCAGTTTCGGGATCACCGGGGAGCTGTTTTTT	CASSFGITGELFF
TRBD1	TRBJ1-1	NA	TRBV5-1	TGCGCCAGCAGGCCCGGGACAGGGTGGCTCGGAATCACTGAAGCTTTCTTT	CASRPGTGWLGITEAFF
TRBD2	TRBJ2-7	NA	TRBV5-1	TGCGCCAGCAGCTTGGTCCCTAGCGGGAGCGAGCAGTACTTC	CASSLVPSGSEQYF
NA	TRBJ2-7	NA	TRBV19	TGTGCCAGCCGTTTGGCTCCCTCCTACGAGCAGTACTTC	CASRLAPSYEQYF
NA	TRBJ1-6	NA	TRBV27	TGTGCCAGTGCGGGTTTACCGGGATGGGGTAATTCACCCCTCCACTTT	CASAGLPGWGNSPLHF
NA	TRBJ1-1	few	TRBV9	TGTGCCAGCAGCGTAGTGGACCTTGGGACTGAAGCTTTCTTT	CASSVVDLGTEAFF
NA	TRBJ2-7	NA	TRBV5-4	TGTGCCAGCAGCTACGGCCTAACCTACGAGCAGTACTTC	CASSYGLTYEQYF
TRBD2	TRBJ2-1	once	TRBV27	TGTGCCAGCAGTCGTAATAGCGGGAGGTCCTACAATGAGCAGTTCTTC	CASSRNSGRSYNEQFF
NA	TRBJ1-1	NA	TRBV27	TGTGCCAGCAGTTTCGGCACTGAAGCTTTCTTT	CASSFGTEAFF
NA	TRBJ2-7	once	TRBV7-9	TGTGCCAGCAGCTTGGGCGGCGGTAATTTCGAGCAGTACTTC	CASSLGGGNFEQYF
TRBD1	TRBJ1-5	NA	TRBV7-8	TGTGCCAGCAGCTACGGACAGGGGGAACATCAGCCCCAGCATTTT	CASSYGQGEHQPQHF
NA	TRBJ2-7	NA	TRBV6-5	TGTGCCAGCGGGACTCCGGGGGAAATTCCCTACGAGCAGTACTTC	CASGTPGEIPYEQYF
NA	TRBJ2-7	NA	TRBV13	TGTGCCAGCAGCTCCAGGACAGTGGACTACGAGCAGTACTTC	CASSSRTVDYEQYF
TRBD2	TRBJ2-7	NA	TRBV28	TGTGCCAGCAGTTTATCCCCTGTTAGCGGGAGCTCCTACGAGCAGTACTTC	CASSLSPVSGSSYEQYF
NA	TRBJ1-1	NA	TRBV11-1	TGTGCCAGCAGCTTAGATCCAGGCTGGAACACTGAAGCTTTCTTT	CASSLDPGWNTEAFF
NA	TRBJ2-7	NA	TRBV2	TGTGCCAGCATCGACCGGGACACCGAGCAGTACTTC	CASIDRDTEQYF